The next 8 T cell receptor beta chains were all read from a single sample in a study of cytomegalovirus exposure and HLA in healthy donors. PCR primers comprised 60 Vbeta and 13 Jbeta primers. Sequenced by immunoSEQ multiplex PCR; TCRdb stores in-frame clones only, minus some. The table shows under 60,000 clones, with roughly four fifths occurring only once. Input material: PBMCs. The receptors shown here come from a man in his fifties or sixties in good health and CMV-seronegative.

V gene TRBV19 combines with J gene TRBJ1-1; TRBD1 agrees at 7 bases. V trimming: 1 base; J trimming: 4 bases; junction bases outside the gene matches: 3. This CDR3 has 14 residues. Germline loops: CDR1 LNHDA, CDR2 SQIVND (reference sequence). CDR3 sequence: CASSIVAGGTEAFF. Written as DNA, the CDR3 is TGTGCCAGTAGTATAGTTGCAGGGGGCACTGAAGCTTTCTTT.

This clone appeared a few times. V is TRBV19 and J is TRBJ1-6; possible D gene TRBD1, 6 bases. The CDR3 spans 13 residues. V was shortened by 9 bases and J by 5 bases, with 11 bases between the two germline ends. The V gene's germline CDR1 is LNHDA and CDR2 SQIVND (reference sequence). The CDR3 bases are TGTGCCAGCCGACAGGTTGATAATTCACCCCTCCACTTT. This encodes CASRQVDNSPLHF.

V usage is TRBV7-8 and J usage is TRBJ1-1, with 8 bases lining up with TRBD1. Germline values: CDR1 SGHVS, CDR2 FQNEAQ. The CDR3 is 13 residues long. V gave up 5 bases and J gave up 5 bases; unmatched junction bases: 4. The CDR3 sequence is CASSARTGTEAFF. Here the CDR3 DNA reads TGTGCCAGCAGCGCCCGGACAGGGACTGAAGCTTTCTTT.

The V gene is TRBV7-7, the J gene TRBJ1-4; TRBD1 matches at 7 bases. CDR1 and CDR2 from the germline V gene are SSHAT and FNYEAQ (reference sequence). Trimming cost V 5 bases and J 4 bases; bases outside gene matches: 19. There are 19 residues in the CDR3. The CDR3 DNA reads as TGTGCCAGCAGCCTCAAGACAGGGTGCCACCTAGTTAGTAATGAAAAACTGTTTTTT. Translating gives CASSLKTGCHLVSNEKLFF.

J is TRBJ2-3 and V is TRBV7-3; 7 nucleotides align to TRBD2. This CDR3 comprises 15 residues. Trimming cost V 3 bases and J 6 bases; bases outside gene matches: 9. Germline V gene sequence: CDR1 SGHTA, CDR2 FQGTGA. The CDR3 bases are TGTGCCAGCAGCTTTTACAGCGGGGATTTGGATACGCAGTATTTT. It specifies CASSFYSGDLDTQYF.

This chain links TRBV9 with TRBJ2-1; 8 bases fit TRBD2. With 0 bases clipped from V and 5 bases from J, the junction kept 7 bases outside the gene matches. Per germline, CDR1 SGDLS and CDR2 YYNGEE. The CDR3 has 16 amino acids. The CDR3 spells CASSVDPRGADNEQFF. In DNA, the CDR3 is TGTGCCAGCAGCGTAGACCCGCGGGGGGCCGACAATGAGCAGTTCTTC. Combining the CDR3 with reference TRBV9 and TRBJ2-1 gives the whole variable domain DSGVTQTPKHLITATGQRVTLRCSPRSGDLSVYWYQQSLDQGLQFLIQYYNGEERAKGNILERFSAQQFPDLHSELNLSSLELGDSALYFCASSVDPRGADNEQFFGPGTRLTVL.

The chain combines TRBV7-9 with TRBJ2-3, with TRBD2 as a possible D gene (6 bases). Germline-derived CDR1 and CDR2 are SEHNR and FQNEAQ (reference sequence). The CDR3 consists of 16 residues. Between the trimmed V and J ends, which lost 4 bases and 2 bases, there was a span of 16 bases. The CDR3 sequence is CASSSGGVTSTDTQYF. The CDR3 DNA reads as TGTGCCAGCAGCTCAGGCGGGGTCACCTCCACAGATACGCAGTATTTT.

This clone appeared once. Other DNA sequences from this sample encode an identical CDR3 as well. The chain employs TRBV20-1 and TRBJ1-2; 7 bases are shared with TRBD1. There are 11 residues in the CDR3. The germline gives CDR1 DFQATT, CDR2 SNEGSKA (reference sequence). V gave up 3 bases and J gave up 8 bases; unmatched junction bases: 3. The CDR3: CSAREGAGYTF. The CDR3 DNA reads TGCAGTGCTAGGGAGGGGGCCGGCTACACCTTC.